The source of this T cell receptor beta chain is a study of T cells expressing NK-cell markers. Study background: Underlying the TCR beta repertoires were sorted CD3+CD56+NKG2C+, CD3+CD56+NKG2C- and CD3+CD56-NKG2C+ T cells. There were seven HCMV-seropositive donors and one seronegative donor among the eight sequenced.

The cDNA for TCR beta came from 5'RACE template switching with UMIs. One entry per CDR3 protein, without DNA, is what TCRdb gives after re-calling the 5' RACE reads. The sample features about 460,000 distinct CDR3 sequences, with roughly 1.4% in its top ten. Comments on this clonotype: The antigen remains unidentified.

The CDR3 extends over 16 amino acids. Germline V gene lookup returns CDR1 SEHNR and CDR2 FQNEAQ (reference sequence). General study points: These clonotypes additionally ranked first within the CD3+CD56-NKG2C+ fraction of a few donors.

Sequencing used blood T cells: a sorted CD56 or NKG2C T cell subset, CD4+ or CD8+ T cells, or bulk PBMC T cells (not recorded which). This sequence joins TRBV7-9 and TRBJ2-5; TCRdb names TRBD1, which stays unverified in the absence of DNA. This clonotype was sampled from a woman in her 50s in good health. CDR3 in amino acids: CASSSRGGARAETQYF.